Detailed here is one TCR beta chain. Authors' processing steps: Estimated nucleated cell counts came from reference gene primer amplification. Method: immunoSEQ multiplex PCR; TCRdb's copy keeps in-frame clones and lacks some. From that table come the V and J calls and clone size; the DNA was used to work out D and trimming. Altogether around 250,000 clones are present, around 85% being singletons, with the ten largest covering approximately 9.6%. Trimming left V 0 bases short and J 2 bases short, with 10 bases between. Germline V gene sequence: CDR1 LGHDT, CDR2 YNNKEL (reference sequence). The CDR3 has 15 amino acids. The data were taken from a study of blood T cell repertoires in COVID-19. Participants had their cohort set by participant-reported clinical history.

This chain links TRBV3-1 (or the pseudogene TRBV3-2) with TRBJ2-5; TRBD1 might be the D (6 bases). The sequence was obtained from a woman between 45 and 65 years old with acute COVID-19. The sample consisted of PBMCs or T cells enriched from blood (not recorded which). The CDR3 nucleotides are TGTGCCAGCAGCCAAGATGACAGGCGTCAAGAGACCCAGTACTTC. Amino acids: CASSQDDRRQETQYF.